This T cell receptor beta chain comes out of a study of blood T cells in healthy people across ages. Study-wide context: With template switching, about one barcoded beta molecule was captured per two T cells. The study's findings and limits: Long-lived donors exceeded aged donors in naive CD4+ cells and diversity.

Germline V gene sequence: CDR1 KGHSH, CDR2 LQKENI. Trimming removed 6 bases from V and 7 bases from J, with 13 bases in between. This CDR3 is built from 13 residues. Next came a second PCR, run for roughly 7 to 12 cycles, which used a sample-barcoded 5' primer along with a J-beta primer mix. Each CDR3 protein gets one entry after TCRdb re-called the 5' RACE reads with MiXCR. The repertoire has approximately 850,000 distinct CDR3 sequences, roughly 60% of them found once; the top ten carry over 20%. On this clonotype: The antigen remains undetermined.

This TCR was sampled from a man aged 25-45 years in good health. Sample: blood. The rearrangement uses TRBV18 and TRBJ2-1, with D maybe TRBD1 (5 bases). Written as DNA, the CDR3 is TGTGCCAGCTCCCCGGACAACGGGAATGAGCAGTTCTTC. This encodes CASSPDNGNEQFF.